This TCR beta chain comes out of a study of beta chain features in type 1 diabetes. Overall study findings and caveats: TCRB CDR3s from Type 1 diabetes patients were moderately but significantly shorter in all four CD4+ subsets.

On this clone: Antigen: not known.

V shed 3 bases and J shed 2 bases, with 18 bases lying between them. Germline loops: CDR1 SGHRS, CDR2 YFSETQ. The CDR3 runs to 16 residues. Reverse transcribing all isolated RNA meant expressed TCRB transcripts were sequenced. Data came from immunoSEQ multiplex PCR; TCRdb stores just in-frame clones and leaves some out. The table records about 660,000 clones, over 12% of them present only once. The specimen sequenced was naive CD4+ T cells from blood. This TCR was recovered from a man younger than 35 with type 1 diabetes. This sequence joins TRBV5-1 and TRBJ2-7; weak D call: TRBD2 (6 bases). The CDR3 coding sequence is TGCGCCAGCAGCTCCGGACTAAGCGGGTCCCCCTACGAGCAGTACTTC. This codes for CASSSGLSGSPYEQYF.